What follows are 18 T cell receptor beta chains derived from one specimen sequenced in a study of blood T cell repertoires in COVID-19. TCRdb's copy holds only in-frame clones and misses some; the assay was immunoSEQ multiplex PCR. The sample has some 82,000 clones; 90% to 95% are singletons. Input material: peripheral blood. The source of these receptors is a woman aged 45-59 years in a cohort sampled during active COVID-19.

The sample holds one count of this clone. V usage is TRBV4-2 and J usage is TRBJ2-7; 8 nucleotides line up with TRBD2. The V and J ends lost 1 base and 6 bases, in that order; junction bases with no gene match: 11. Germline V gives CDR1 LGHNA, CDR2 YNFKEQ. This CDR3 is 16 amino acids long. CDR3: CASSQGTGGPRGEQYF. CDR3 sequence (DNA): TGTGCCAGCAGCCAAGGTACGGGAGGGCCTCGCGGCGAGCAGTACTTC.

This sequence joins TRBV15 and TRBJ2-1; a weak D match, TRBD1 (6 bases). The V end lost 0 bases, the J end lost 12 bases, and 15 bases lay between the germline ends. Germline CDR1 is LNHNV and CDR2 is YYDKDF (reference sequence). The CDR3 covers 14 residues. The CDR3 bases are TGTGCCACCAGCAGAGATAGGGCAGGGGTGGGGCAGTTCTTC. Encoded protein: CATSRDRAGVGQFF.

This clone was counted a few times. The chain has TRBV27 and TRBJ1-6, with D hard to call. V lost 4 bases and J lost 2, with 12 bases in between. Germline V gene sequence: CDR1 MNHEY, CDR2 SMNVEV (reference sequence). This CDR3 has 16 amino acids. For the CDR3, the DNA is TGTGCCAGCAGTTCCTATGAACTTACCTATAATTCACCCCTCCACTTT. It encodes CASSSYELTYNSPLHF.

In its sample, this clone was seen once. This chain connects TRBV9 to TRBJ1-6; TRBD1 matches 8 bases. CDR1 and CDR2 from the germline V gene are SGDLS and YYNGEE. The CDR3 is 15 amino acids. Unmatched junction bases numbered 6, after V lost 3 bases and J lost 7 bases. DNA for the CDR3: TGTGCCAGCAGCGCTCGGACAGGGCCGAATTCACCCCTCCACTTT. Translation: CASSARTGPNSPLHF.

The gene calls are TRBV19 and TRBJ1-5; D is undetermined. V lost 4 bases and J lost 6, with 13 bases in between. The CDR3 totals 14 residues. Per germline, CDR1 LNHDA and CDR2 SQIVND (reference sequence). This CDR3 is CASSRTLTGQPQHF. Here the CDR3 DNA reads TGTGCCAGTAGTAGGACTCTGACGGGTCAGCCCCAGCATTTT.

The genes are TRBV5-1 and TRBJ1-3, with 8 bases fitting TRBD1. J lost 2 bases, V lost 4 bases, and 5 bases had no gene match. CDR1 SGHRS and CDR2 YFSETQ come from the germline V gene. The CDR3 is 15 residues long. The CDR3 bases are TGCGCCAGCAGCCCGGGACAGGCAACTGGAAACACCATATATTTT. This codes for CASSPGQATGNTIYF.

This chain joins TRBV6-5 and TRBJ2-7; D perhaps matches TRBD2 (5 bases). Trimming stripped 3 bases from V and 6 bases from J, with 15 bases between. Germline V gene lookup returns CDR1 MNHEY and CDR2 SVGAGI. The CDR3 contains 14 residues. CDR3 in DNA: TGTGCCAGCAGTTATGGGGAGCTGGACGCCGAGCAGTACTTC. Translating gives CASSYGELDAEQYF.

This sequence joins TRBV29-1 and TRBJ1-1; TRBD1 agrees at 8 bases. The CDR3 runs to 13 residues. V lost 7 bases, J lost 4 bases, and 8 bases stayed unmatched. The germline V gene has CDR1 SQVTM and CDR2 ANQGSEA. Here the CDR3 reads CSGKRQGSTEAFF. In nucleotides, the CDR3 is TGCAGCGGAAAACGACAGGGGAGCACTGAAGCTTTCTTT.

This clone has just one count. The chain is built from TRBV5-1 and TRBJ2-1; 9 bases match TRBD2. Germline CDR1 is SGHRS and CDR2 is YFSETQ. V lost 1 base, J lost 9 bases, and 14 bases stayed unmatched. The CDR3 spans 17 residues. CDR3 in amino acids: CASSLQTSSGTGVEQFF. The CDR3, as DNA: TGCGCCAGCAGCTTGCAAACATCTAGCGGGACGGGGGTTGAGCAGTTCTTC.

The chain joins TRBV5-1 to TRBJ2-2, with TRBD2 identical over 10 bases. CDR1 SGHRS and CDR2 YFSETQ come from the germline V gene. The V and J ends lost 4 bases and 3 bases, in that order; junction bases with no gene match: 3. This CDR3 comprises 15 residues. CDR3 sequence: CASSGGLADTGELFF. DNA of the CDR3: TGCGCCAGCAGCGGAGGACTAGCGGACACCGGGGAGCTGTTTTTT.

This clone has just one count. This rearrangement joins TRBV6-2 or TRBV6-3 to TRBJ2-1; TRBD1 is a possible D gene (6 bases). This CDR3 is built from 16 residues. Trimming stripped 5 bases from V and 0 bases from J, with 14 bases between. Germline V gene data show CDR1 as MNHEY and CDR2 as SVGEGT. CDR3 nucleotide sequence: TGTGCCAGCAGTAGCGAGGGGGTTGGCTCCTACAATGAGCAGTTCTTC. Translating it yields CASSSEGVGSYNEQFF.

The rearrangement links TRBV24-1 to TRBJ1-5; D not certain. Germline CDR1 is KGHDR and CDR2 is SFDVKD. The CDR3 runs to 15 residues. Trimming took 7 bases from V and 0 from J, leaving 12 bases between them. CDR3 DNA: TGTGCCACCAGACTTCGAGAGTATAGCAATCAGCCCCAGCATTTT. This gives the protein CATRLREYSNQPQHF.

This chain joins TRBV5-1 and TRBJ1-2; D perhaps matches TRBD1 (6 bases). The germline CDR1 and CDR2 sequences are SGHRS and YFSETQ. This CDR3 is built from 13 residues. The germline V and J ends were trimmed by 1 base and 8 bases, with 12 bases remaining between them. CDR3 residues: CASSLRGGAGYTF. The CDR3 DNA follows: TGCGCCAGCAGCTTGAGGGGGGGCGCCGGCTACACCTTC.

The J gene is TRBJ1-5, the V gene TRBV6-5; 7 bases match TRBD1. Germline trimming cut 8 bases from V and 3 bases from J; bases unmatched to any gene: 4. The germline V gene encodes CDR1 MNHEY and CDR2 SVGAGI. The CDR3 is made up of 13 amino acids. The CDR3 sequence is CASGGQNNQPQHF. The CDR3 nucleotides are TGTGCCAGCGGGGGACAGAACAATCAGCCCCAGCATTTT.

The chain carries TRBV11-3 and TRBJ1-1; 11 bases are a match to TRBD1. Germline V gives CDR1 SGHNT, CDR2 YENEEA. Germline trimming cut 5 bases from V and 3 bases from J; bases unmatched to any gene: 11. CDR3 size: 17 residues. The CDR3 is CASSPSGQGARYTEAFF. As DNA, the CDR3 is TGTGCCAGCAGCCCCAGCGGACAGGGGGCAAGGTACACTGAAGCTTTCTTT.

The genes are TRBV7-9 and TRBJ2-3, with D possibly matching TRBD2 (5 bases). The V and J ends lost 1 base and 2 bases respectively, with 10 bases between them. The CDR3 extends over 15 amino acids. Germline V gives CDR1 SEHNR, CDR2 FQNEAQ (reference sequence). Here the CDR3 DNA reads TGTGCCAGCAGCTTAGGTAACGGGAACACAGATACGCAGTATTTT. This encodes CASSLGNGNTDTQYF.

The V gene is TRBV5-1, the J gene TRBJ2-7, with TRBD1 matching 10 bases. The germline CDR1 and CDR2 sequences are SGHRS and YFSETQ. This CDR3 has 15 residues. Losses at the gene ends were 4 bases for V and 4 bases for J; bases not matched to a gene: 8. CDR3 sequence: CASSPWGDRGYEQYF. The CDR3 coding sequence is TGCGCCAGCAGCCCCTGGGGGGACAGGGGTTACGAGCAGTACTTC.

This chain connects TRBV19 to TRBJ2-7; the match to TRBD2 covers 7 bases. Per germline, CDR1 LNHDA and CDR2 SQIVND (reference sequence). The CDR3 has 15 amino acids. J lost 3 bases, V lost 3 bases, and 8 bases had no gene match. The CDR3 reads CASSMGSGRNYEQYF. CDR3 sequence (DNA): TGTGCCAGTAGTATGGGTAGCGGGCGGAACTACGAGCAGTACTTC.